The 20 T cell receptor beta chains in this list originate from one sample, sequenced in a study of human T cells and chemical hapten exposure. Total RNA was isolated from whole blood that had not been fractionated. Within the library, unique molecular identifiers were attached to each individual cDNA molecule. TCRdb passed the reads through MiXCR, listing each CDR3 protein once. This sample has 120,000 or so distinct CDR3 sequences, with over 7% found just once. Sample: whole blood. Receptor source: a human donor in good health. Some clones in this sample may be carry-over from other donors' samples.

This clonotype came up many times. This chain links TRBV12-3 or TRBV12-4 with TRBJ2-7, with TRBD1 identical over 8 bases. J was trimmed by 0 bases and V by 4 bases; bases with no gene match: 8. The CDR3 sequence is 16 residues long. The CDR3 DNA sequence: TGTGCCAGCAGTTACCGGGGGACAGGCGTCTCCTACGAGCAGTACTTC. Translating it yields CASSYRGTGVSYEQYF.

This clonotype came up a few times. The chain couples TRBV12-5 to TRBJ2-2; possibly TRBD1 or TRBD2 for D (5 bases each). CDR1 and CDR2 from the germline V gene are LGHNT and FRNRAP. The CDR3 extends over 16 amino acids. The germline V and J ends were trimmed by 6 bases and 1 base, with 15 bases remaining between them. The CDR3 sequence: CASGPEGRQNTGELFF. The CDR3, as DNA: TGTGCTAGTGGCCCAGAGGGACGGCAGAACACCGGGGAGCTGTTTTTT.

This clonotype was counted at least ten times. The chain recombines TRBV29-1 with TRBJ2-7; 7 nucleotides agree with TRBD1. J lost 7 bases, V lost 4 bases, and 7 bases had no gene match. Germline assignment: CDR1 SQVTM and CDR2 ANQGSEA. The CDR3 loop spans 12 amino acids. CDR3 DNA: TGCAGCGTTGGACAGGGACCAGGGGAGCAGTACTTC. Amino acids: CSVGQGPGEQYF.

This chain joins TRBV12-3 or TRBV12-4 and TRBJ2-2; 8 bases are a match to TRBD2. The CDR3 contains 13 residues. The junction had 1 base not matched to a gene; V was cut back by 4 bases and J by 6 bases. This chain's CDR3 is CASSSGRAGELFF. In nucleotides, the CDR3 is TGTGCCAGCAGTTCCGGGAGGGCCGGGGAGCTGTTTTTT.

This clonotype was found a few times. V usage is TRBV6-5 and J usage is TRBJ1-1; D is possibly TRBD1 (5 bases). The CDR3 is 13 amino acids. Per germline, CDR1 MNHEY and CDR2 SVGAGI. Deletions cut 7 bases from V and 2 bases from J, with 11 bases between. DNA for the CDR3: TGTGCCAGCATCCCGGGGCAAAACACTGAAGCTTTCTTT. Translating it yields CASIPGQNTEAFF.

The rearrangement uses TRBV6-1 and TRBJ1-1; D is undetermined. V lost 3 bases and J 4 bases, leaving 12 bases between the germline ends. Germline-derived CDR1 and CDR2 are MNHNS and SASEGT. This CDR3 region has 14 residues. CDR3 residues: CASSDSGRVTEAFF. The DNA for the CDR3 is TGTGCCAGCAGTGATTCCGGGCGCGTCACTGAAGCTTTCTTT.

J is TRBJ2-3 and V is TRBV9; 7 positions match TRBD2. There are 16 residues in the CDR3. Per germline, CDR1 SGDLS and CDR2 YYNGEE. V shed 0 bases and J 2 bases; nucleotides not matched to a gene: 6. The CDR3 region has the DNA TGTGCCAGCAGCGTAGGTGGGGGGACTATCACAGATACGCAGTATTTT. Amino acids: CASSVGGGTITDTQYF.

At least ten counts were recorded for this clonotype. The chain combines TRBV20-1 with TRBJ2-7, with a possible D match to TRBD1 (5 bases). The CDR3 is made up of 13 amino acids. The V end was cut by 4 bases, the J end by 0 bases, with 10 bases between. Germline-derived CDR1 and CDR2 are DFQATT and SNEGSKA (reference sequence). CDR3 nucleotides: TGCAGTGCTAATAGGGGCAGCTCCTACGAGCAGTACTTC. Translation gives CSANRGSSYEQYF.

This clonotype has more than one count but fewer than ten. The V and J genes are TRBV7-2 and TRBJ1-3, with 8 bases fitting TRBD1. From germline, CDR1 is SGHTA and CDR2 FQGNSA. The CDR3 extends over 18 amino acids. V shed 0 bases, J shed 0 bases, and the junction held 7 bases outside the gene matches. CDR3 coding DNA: TGTGCCAGCAGCTTAGCCTTACCTACAGGGGGCTCTGGAAACACCATATATTTT. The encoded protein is CASSLALPTGGSGNTIYF. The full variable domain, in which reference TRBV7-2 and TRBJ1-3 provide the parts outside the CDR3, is GAGVSQSPSNKVTEKGKDVELRCDPISGHTALYWYRQSLGQGLEFLIYFQGNSAPDKSGLPSDRFSAERTGGSVSTLTIQRTQQEDSAVYLCASSLALPTGGSGNTIYFGEGSWLTVV.

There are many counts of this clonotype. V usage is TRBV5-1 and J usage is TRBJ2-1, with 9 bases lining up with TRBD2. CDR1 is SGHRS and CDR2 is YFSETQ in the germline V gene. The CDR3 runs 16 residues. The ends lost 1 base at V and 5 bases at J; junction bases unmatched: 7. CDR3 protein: CASSLREVAGDNEQFF. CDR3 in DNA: TGCGCCAGCAGCTTGCGTGAAGTAGCGGGGGACAATGAGCAGTTCTTC.

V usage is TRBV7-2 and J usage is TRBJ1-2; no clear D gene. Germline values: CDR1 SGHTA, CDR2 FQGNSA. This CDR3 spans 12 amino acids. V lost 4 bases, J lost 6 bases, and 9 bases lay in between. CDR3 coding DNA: TGTGCCAGCAGCTCGGACTTGGATGGCTACACCTTC. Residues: CASSSDLDGYTF.

The CDR3 DNA reads TGTGCCACCGCATCGAGCAACTATGGCTACACCTTC. Translated: CATASSNYGYTF. The chain combines TRBV10-3 with TRBJ1-2; D gene unclear. Germline CDR1 is ENHRY and CDR2 is SYGVKD. Trimming cost V 10 bases and J 2 bases, with 11 bases left between them. The CDR3 runs to 12 residues.

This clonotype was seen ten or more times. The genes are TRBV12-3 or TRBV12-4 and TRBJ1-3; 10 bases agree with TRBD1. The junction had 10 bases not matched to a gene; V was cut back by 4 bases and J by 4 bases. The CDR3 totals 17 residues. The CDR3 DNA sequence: TGTGCCAGCAGTTCCAGGCCCGGGACAGGGGACGGAAACACCATATATTTT. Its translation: CASSSRPGTGDGNTIYF.

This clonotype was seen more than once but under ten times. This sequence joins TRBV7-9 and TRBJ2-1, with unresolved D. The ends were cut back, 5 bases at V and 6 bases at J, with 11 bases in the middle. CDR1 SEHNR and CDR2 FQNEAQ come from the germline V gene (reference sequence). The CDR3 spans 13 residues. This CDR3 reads CASSPSEFNEQFF. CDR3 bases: TGTGCCAGCAGCCCGAGCGAGTTCAATGAGCAGTTCTTC.

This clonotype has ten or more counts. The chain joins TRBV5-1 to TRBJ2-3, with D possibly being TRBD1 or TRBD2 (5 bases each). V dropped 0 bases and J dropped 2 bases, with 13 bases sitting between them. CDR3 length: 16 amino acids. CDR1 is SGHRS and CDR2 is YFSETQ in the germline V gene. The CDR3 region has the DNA TGCGCCAGCAGCTTGGTCCGGGGACGACCCACAGATACGCAGTATTTT. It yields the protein CASSLVRGRPTDTQYF.

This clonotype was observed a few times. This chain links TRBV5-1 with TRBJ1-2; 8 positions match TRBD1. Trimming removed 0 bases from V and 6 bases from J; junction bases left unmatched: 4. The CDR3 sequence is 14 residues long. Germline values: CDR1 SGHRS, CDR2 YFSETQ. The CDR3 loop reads CASSLARGQDGYTF. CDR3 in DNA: TGCGCCAGCAGCTTGGCCAGGGGGCAGGATGGCTACACCTTC.

Here the CDR3 reads CASSSNRGQRDEQYF. CDR3 bases: TGCGCCAGCAGCTCTAACAGGGGGCAGCGAGACGAGCAGTACTTC. The chain joins TRBV5-1 to TRBJ2-7, with TRBD1 matching 9 bases. Germline trimming cut 3 bases from V and 5 bases from J; bases unmatched to any gene: 9. Germline CDR1 reads SGHRS; CDR2 reads YFSETQ. The CDR3 length is 15 residues.

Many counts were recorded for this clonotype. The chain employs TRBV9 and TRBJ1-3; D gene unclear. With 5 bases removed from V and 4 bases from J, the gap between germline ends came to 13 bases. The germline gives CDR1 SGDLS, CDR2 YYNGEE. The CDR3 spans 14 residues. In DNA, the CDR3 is TGTGCCAGCAGGAATGTCGCTCGGGGAAACACCATATATTTT. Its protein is CASRNVARGNTIYF.

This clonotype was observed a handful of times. The CDR3 reads CASSLVKFGSGQETQYF. The CDR3 DNA reads as TGTGCCAGCAGCTTAGTAAAGTTCGGGTCGGGACAAGAGACCCAGTACTTC. V gene TRBV7-2 combines with J gene TRBJ2-5; a weak D match, TRBD2 (5 bases). Germline V gene lookup returns CDR1 SGHTA and CDR2 FQGNSA. The V and J ends lost 1 base and 2 bases respectively, with 17 bases between them. The CDR3 is 17 amino acids.

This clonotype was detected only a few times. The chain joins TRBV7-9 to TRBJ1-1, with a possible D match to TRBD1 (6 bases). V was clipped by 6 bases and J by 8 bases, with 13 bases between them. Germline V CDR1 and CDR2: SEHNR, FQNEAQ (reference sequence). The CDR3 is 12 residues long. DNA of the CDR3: TGTGCCAGCAGTTCACTGCAGGGGGAAGCTTTCTTT. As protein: CASSSLQGEAFF.